Each of the 19 T cell receptor beta chains below was sequenced from the same sample in a study of blood T cell repertoires in COVID-19. Sequenced by immunoSEQ multiplex PCR; TCRdb stores in-frame clones only, minus some. The sample contains about 120,000 clones, 75% to 85% of which appear only once. Sequencing was carried out using peripheral blood. The receptors originated from a man in his forties with active or convalescent COVID-19.

The rearrangement joins TRBV9 to TRBJ1-2; D may be TRBD1 (5 bases). The length of the CDR3 is 11 residues. Trimming stripped 3 bases from V and 7 bases from J, with 7 bases between. Germline-derived CDR1 and CDR2 are SGDLS and YYNGEE. Written as DNA, the CDR3 is TGTGCCAGCAGCGGCGGGGGTGGCTACACCTTC. This translates into CASSGGGGYTF.

The rearrangement joins TRBV4-2 to TRBJ2-5; TRBD2 agrees at 8 bases. The CDR3 covers 16 residues. Germline-derived CDR1 and CDR2 are LGHNA and YNFKEQ. J gave up 5 bases and V 3 bases, and 11 bases lay outside the gene matches. CDR3 region: CASSQPRASGPETQYF. In DNA form, the CDR3 reads TGTGCCAGCAGCCAGCCTAGGGCTAGCGGGCCGGAGACCCAGTACTTC.

The chain links TRBV4-3 to TRBJ1-5; 11 nucleotides align to TRBD1. Looked up from germline, CDR1 is LGHNA and CDR2 is YSLEER. Unmatched junction bases numbered 8, after V lost 0 bases and J lost 7 bases. The CDR3 extends over 17 amino acids. The DNA for the CDR3 is TGCGCCAGCAGCCAAGATTGGGGGACAGGGGGTCGACAGCCCCAGCATTTT. Protein product: CASSQDWGTGGRQPQHF.

V is TRBV3-1 (or the pseudogene TRBV3-2) and J is TRBJ1-3; D unresolved. The CDR3 has 15 amino acids. Between the trimmed V and J ends, which lost 10 bases and 1 base, there was a span of 17 bases. Per germline, CDR1 LGHDT and CDR2 YNNKEL (reference sequence). The CDR3 is CATSPSGRSGNTIYF. The DNA of the CDR3 is TGTGCCACCTCCCCGAGCGGAAGATCTGGAAACACCATATATTTT.

The rearrangement uses TRBV7-9 and TRBJ2-5, with D uncertain. The CDR3 is 14 amino acids. Germline assignment: CDR1 SEHNR and CDR2 FQNEAQ (reference sequence). The V end lost 3 bases, the J end lost 1 base, and 9 bases lay between the germline ends. In nucleotides, the CDR3 is TGTGCCAGCAGCTTCCCACAAATCCAAGAGACCCAGTACTTC. Translated, it gives CASSFPQIQETQYF.

A few counts support this clone. The chain uses TRBV27 and TRBJ1-2; the D gene is possibly TRBD1 (5 bases). The V gene's germline CDR1 is MNHEY and CDR2 SMNVEV (reference sequence). V shed 2 bases and J shed 7 bases, with 20 bases lying between them. The CDR3 sequence is 16 residues long. The CDR3 DNA reads as TGTGCCAGCAGTTTACTCACCCCCGGCGGCGGGGGTGGCTACACCTTC. Translation gives CASSLLTPGGGGGYTF.

V usage is TRBV10-3 and J usage is TRBJ1-2; 7 bases line up with TRBD1. The germline gives CDR1 ENHRY, CDR2 SYGVKD. Unmatched junction bases numbered 5, after V lost 6 bases and J lost 4 bases. The CDR3 spans 13 residues. This CDR3 is CAIRSGQSYGYTF. The CDR3 DNA is TGTGCCATCAGATCGGGACAGAGCTATGGCTACACCTTC.

The chain couples TRBV4-2 to TRBJ2-7; 11 positions agree with TRBD2. Trimming removed 0 bases from V and 4 bases from J; junction bases left unmatched: 5. The CDR3 loop spans 16 amino acids. Germline loops: CDR1 LGHNA, CDR2 YNFKEQ. The CDR3 protein is CASSQDRTSGPYEQYF. The DNA for the CDR3 is TGTGCCAGCAGCCAAGATCGGACTAGCGGGCCGTACGAGCAGTACTTC.

The CDR3 DNA follows: TGCAGTGCTAGTGGGGCGGCTAGCGGGAGGGATGAGCAGTTCTTC. This sequence encodes CSASGAASGRDEQFF. This chain uses TRBV20-1 with TRBJ2-1, with 12 bases identical to TRBD2. Germline CDR1 reads DFQATT; CDR2 reads SNEGSKA (reference sequence). V was pared by 3 bases and J by 8 bases, with 8 bases of the junction left unmatched. The CDR3 runs 15 residues.

The chain has TRBV3-1 (or the pseudogene TRBV3-2) and TRBJ2-7, with D hard to call. CDR1 is LGHDT and CDR2 is YNNKEL in the germline V gene (reference sequence). This CDR3 comprises 11 residues. V lost 6 bases and J 4 bases, leaving 7 bases between the germline ends. Here the CDR3 reads CASSLEYEQYF. CDR3 DNA: TGTGCCAGCAGTCTAGAGTACGAGCAGTACTTC.

As to this clone: The junction departs from the called germline gene at one end, perhaps through a read error. This chain uses TRBV7-9 with TRBJ2-1, with TRBD2 matching 14 bases. The CDR3 has 13 residues. CDR1 is SEHNR and CDR2 is FQNEAQ in the germline V gene (reference sequence). The CDR3 coding sequence is TGTGCCAGCAGCCAGGGACTAGCGGGAGAGGATCTCTTC. Translation: CASSQGLAGEDLF.

The genes are TRBV5-1 and TRBJ1-2; D gene uncertain. V lost 1 base, J lost 6 bases, and 13 bases lay in between. Germline CDR1 SGHRS, CDR2 YFSETQ. The CDR3 extends over 14 amino acids. This CDR3 is CASSLRGEVDGYTF. In DNA, the CDR3 is TGCGCCAGCAGCTTGCGCGGGGAGGTGGATGGCTACACCTTC.

The chain employs TRBV7-2 and TRBJ2-5, with D possibly TRBD1 on 6 matching bases. Germline CDR1 and CDR2: SGHTA and FQGNSA. This CDR3 is built from 15 residues. V lost 2 bases and J lost 4, with 14 bases in between. Written as DNA, the CDR3 is TGTGCCAGCAGCTTAACTTGGGACAAAAGAGAGACCCAGTACTTC. Translation: CASSLTWDKRETQYF.

The gene calls are TRBV4-1 and TRBJ1-2, with a tentative D call TRBD1 (5 bases). Trimming shortened V by 0 bases and J by 2 bases, and 10 bases separated the two germline ends. Germline V gives CDR1 MGHRA, CDR2 YSYEKL. This CDR3 region has 15 residues. The CDR3 bases are TGCGCCAGCAGCCAAGATAAGGCAGGGAACTATGGCTACACCTTC. Translation gives CASSQDKAGNYGYTF.

The chain recombines TRBV5-1 with TRBJ1-1, with D possibly matching TRBD1 (5 bases). Trimming cost V 0 bases and J 1 base, with 7 bases left between them. The CDR3 has 14 amino acids. Looked up from germline, CDR1 is SGHRS and CDR2 is YFSETQ. This CDR3 is CASSLVGGNTEAFF. The CDR3 coding sequence is TGCGCCAGCAGCTTGGTGGGGGGGAACACTGAAGCTTTCTTT. Looking up the rest from reference TRBV5-1 and TRBJ1-1 gives the full variable domain: KAGVTQTPRYLIKTRGQQVTLSCSPISGHRSVSWYQQTPGQGLQFLFEYFSETQRNKGNFPGRFSGRQFSNSRSEMNVSTLELGDSALYLCASSLVGGNTEAFFGQGTRLTVV.

This clone was seen just once. The sample carries other DNA sequences with the same CDR3. The chain joins TRBV7-8 to TRBJ2-1; TRBD2 aligns across 11 bases. Unmatched junction bases numbered 2, after V lost 6 bases and J lost 10 bases. The CDR3 is 12 amino acids. Germline CDR1 and CDR2: SGHVS and FQNEAQ. This CDR3 reads CASRLAGGEQFF. The CDR3 nucleotides read TGTGCCAGCAGGCTAGCGGGGGGAGAGCAGTTCTTC.

The chain has TRBV6-5 and TRBJ2-2, with D tentatively TRBD2 (5 bases). The CDR3 contains 15 residues. Per the germline V gene, CDR1 is MNHEY and CDR2 is SVGAGI. Trimming shortened V by 7 bases and J by 0 bases, and 12 bases separated the two germline ends. In nucleotides, the CDR3 is TGTGCCAGCACTAAACGGACTGCGAACACCGGGGAGCTGTTTTTT. Protein product: CASTKRTANTGELFF.

This chain links TRBV4-1 with TRBJ1-5; D ambiguous. V was pared by 0 bases and J by 5 bases, with 11 bases between. The germline CDR1 and CDR2 sequences are MGHRA and YSYEKL. The CDR3 spans 15 residues. The CDR3 reads CASSQEAPPYQPQHF. DNA for the CDR3: TGCGCCAGCAGCCAAGAGGCCCCACCGTATCAGCCCCAGCATTTT.

The chain links TRBV4-1 to TRBJ2-7, with 9 bases matching TRBD1. The CDR3 covers 15 residues. Per germline, CDR1 MGHRA and CDR2 YSYEKL. The V gene end was trimmed by 3 bases and the J gene end by 0 bases; junction bases not matched to a gene: 3. CDR3 coding DNA: TGCGCCAGCAGCCACGAACAGGGGGCCTCCTACGAGCAGTACTTC. The encoded protein is CASSHEQGASYEQYF.